This passage covers 26 T cell receptor beta chains from one sample sequenced in a study of T cells in Graves' hyperthyroidism and ophthalmopathy (dated 2019 in TCRdb). The method was multiplex PCR. Sequencing took place on an Illumina HiSeq 2000. The TCR beta CDR3 regions were amplified from RNA transcripts. The TCR CDR3 was subjected to a first round of RT-PCR using the HTBI primer set and the Qiagen OneStep RT-PCR kit. Using fastp trimming at Q25 and MiXCR clonotype assembly, TCRdb reanalyzed the public sequencing data and kept in-frame beta chains. A single entry per CDR3 protein holds the most common genes and DNA from its merged rows. The sample records around 300,000 distinct CDR3 sequences, roughly 20% of which are singletons. About 60% of the sample lies in the top ten. Material for sequencing was blood. The receptors originated from a man in his thirties or forties with Graves' ophthalmopathy.

This clonotype came up many times. The V call is TRBV5-5, the J call TRBJ2-7; TRBD2 matches 9 bases. Germline lookup yields CDR1 SGHKS and CDR2 YYEKEE (reference sequence). J was trimmed by 5 bases and V by 0 bases; bases with no gene match: 3. CDR3 length: 14 residues. The CDR3 region has the DNA TGTGCCAGCAGCTTGGTTAGCGGGAGAGACGAGCAGTACTTC. Translated, it gives CASSLVSGRDEQYF.

This clonotype turned up a few times. The chain is built from TRBV9 and TRBJ2-7; 7 bases are a match to TRBD2. Per the germline V gene, CDR1 is SGDLS and CDR2 is YYNGEE. V gave up 3 bases and J gave up 1 base; unmatched junction bases: 7. CDR3 length equals 15 residues. CDR3 coding DNA: TGTGCCAGCAGCGCGGGACTATCAGAGTCCTACGAGCAGTACTTC. Translating it yields CASSAGLSESYEQYF. The full variable domain, in which reference TRBV9 and TRBJ2-7 provide the parts outside the CDR3, is DSGVTQTPKHLITATGQRVTLRCSPRSGDLSVYWYQQSLDQGLQFLIQYYNGEERAKGNILERFSAQQFPDLHSELNLSSLELGDSALYFCASSAGLSESYEQYFGPGTRLTVT.

V is TRBV24-1 and J is TRBJ1-6; TRBD1 is a possible D gene (6 bases). The CDR3 sequence is 17 residues long. V dropped 3 bases and J dropped 9 bases, with 20 bases sitting between them. From germline, CDR1 is KGHDR and CDR2 SFDVKD. The CDR3 coding sequence is TGTGCCACCAGTGATCCGGGACAAGCAATTTCTGTTTCACCCCTCCACTTT. Amino acid sequence: CATSDPGQAISVSPLHF.

Only a few counts were recorded for this clonotype. A much larger clone lies one base from this, so it may be a read error. V usage is TRBV2 and J usage is TRBJ2-2; no definite D call. Germline loops: CDR1 SNHLY, CDR2 FYNNEI. The CDR3 spans 15 residues. The CDR3 DNA sequence: TGTGCCTGCAGTGAAGGGTCTGTTGCCCCCGGGGAGCTGTTTTTT. Amino acids: CACSEGSVAPGELFF.

This clonotype was observed a few times. This chain uses TRBV6-2 or TRBV6-3 with TRBJ1-4, with 7 bases matching TRBD1. The CDR3 extends over 17 amino acids. The V segment lost 0 bases and the J segment 5 bases; nucleotides outside the gene matches: 9. Germline assignment: CDR1 MNHEY and CDR2 SVGEGT. CDR3 region: CASSYSIGDRPNEKLFF. The DNA of the CDR3 is TGTGCCAGCAGTTACTCGATAGGGGACAGACCCAATGAAAAACTGTTTTTT.

At least ten counts were recorded for this clonotype. The rearrangement joins TRBV11-2 to TRBJ2-1; 13 positions agree with TRBD2. CDR3 length equals 16 residues. The V gene end was trimmed by 7 bases and the J gene end by 7 bases; junction bases not matched to a gene: 10. In germline, CDR1 is SGHAT, CDR2 FQNNGV. This CDR3 reads CASTIAGLAGVNEQFF. The CDR3 DNA is TGTGCCAGCACCATAGCAGGACTAGCGGGAGTTAATGAGCAGTTCTTC.

V gene TRBV20-1 combines with J gene TRBJ2-3; a weak D match, TRBD1 (6 bases). The CDR3 consists of 17 residues. Germline loops: CDR1 DFQATT, CDR2 SNEGSKA (reference sequence). Trimming shortened V by 1 base and J by 2 bases, and 19 bases separated the two germline ends. CDR3 sequence reads: CSARGALDSVSTDTQYF. DNA for the CDR3: TGCAGTGCTAGAGGGGCGTTGGACAGCGTTTCCACAGATACGCAGTATTTT.

J is TRBJ2-1 and V is TRBV7-6; 7 nucleotides align to TRBD2. The CDR3 is 17 amino acids. Germline CDR1 reads SGHVS; CDR2 reads FNYEAQ. J lost 4 bases, V lost 2 bases, and 11 bases had no gene match. The CDR3 bases are TGTGCCAGCAGCTTATCTCCCTATCGGCGGGAGTACAATGAGCAGTTCTTC. As protein: CASSLSPYRREYNEQFF.

Only a few counts were recorded for this clonotype. The chain recombines TRBV28 with TRBJ2-7; D not resolved. The germline V gene encodes CDR1 MDHEN and CDR2 SYDVKM. The CDR3 contains 14 residues. Trimming stripped 6 bases from V and 1 base from J, with 13 bases between. In nucleotides, the CDR3 is TGTGCCAGCAGCCTCCCGACTCAGTCCTACGAGCAGTACTTC. Its translation is CASSLPTQSYEQYF.

Remarks on this clonotype: A much larger clone is a single base away; this may be a read error. The chain couples TRBV18 to TRBJ2-7; D might be TRBD2 (5 bases). Germline assignment: CDR1 KGHSH and CDR2 LQKENI. The germline V and J ends were trimmed by 3 bases and 5 bases, with 17 bases remaining between them. This CDR3 spans 15 amino acids. The CDR3 DNA follows: TGTGCCAGCTCACCTGGTGGAGGACCTTTCCACGAGCAGTACTTC. Amino acid sequence: CASSPGGGPFHEQYF. Complete variable domain (other parts from reference TRBV18 and TRBJ2-7): NAGVMQNPRHLVRRRGQEARLRCSPMKGHSHVYWYRQLPEEGLKFMVYLQKENIIDESGMPKERFSAEFPKEGPSILRIQQVVRGDSAAYFCASSPGGGPFHEQYFGPGTRLTVT.

This clonotype was recorded many times. The chain combines TRBV3-1 with TRBJ2-7; D perhaps matches TRBD2 (6 bases). This CDR3 spans 15 amino acids. Per the germline V gene, CDR1 is LGHDT and CDR2 is YNNKEL (reference sequence). The germline V and J ends were trimmed by 0 bases and 4 bases, with 13 bases remaining between them. This CDR3 is CASSQDPAAGYEQYF. CDR3 sequence (DNA): TGTGCCAGCAGCCAAGATCCCGCTGCGGGATACGAGCAGTACTTC.

This chain links TRBV28 with TRBJ1-5; a possible D gene is TRBD1 (5 bases). Germline assignment: CDR1 MDHEN and CDR2 SYDVKM. V dropped 2 bases and J dropped 4 bases, with 6 bases sitting between them. The CDR3 is 13 amino acids. CDR3 in amino acids: CASSLRQNQPQHF. The CDR3 nucleotides read TGTGCCAGCAGTTTAAGACAGAATCAGCCCCAGCATTTT.

The rearrangement uses TRBV7-8 and TRBJ1-5; maybe TRBD1 (6 bases). The CDR3 has 17 residues. V was trimmed by 5 bases and J by 4 bases, leaving 21 bases between them. Germline-derived CDR1 and CDR2 are SGHVS and FQNEAQ. As DNA, the CDR3 is TGTGCCAGCAGCCCGGGATTGACAGGCGGAGGAAATCAGCCCCAGCATTTT. It codes for CASSPGLTGGGNQPQHF.

This clonotype was detected many times. V gene TRBV5-1 combines with J gene TRBJ1-2; no clear D gene. The V gene lost 0 bases and the J gene lost 7 bases, with 4 bases spanning the gap. This CDR3 is 11 amino acids long. Germline CDR1 is SGHRS and CDR2 is YFSETQ. The CDR3 nucleotides are TGCGCCAGCAGCTTGGGCGGTGGCTACACCTTC. This translates into CASSLGGGYTF.

The CDR3 is CSVALAGVQFF. In nucleotides, the CDR3 is TGCAGCGTGGCTCTAGCGGGGGTACAGTTCTTC. The chain has TRBV29-1 and TRBJ2-1; 10 positions agree with TRBD2. V shed 6 bases, J shed 13 bases, and the junction held 6 bases outside the gene matches. Looked up from germline, CDR1 is SQVTM and CDR2 is ANQGSEA. The CDR3 is 11 residues long.

This clonotype was detected ten times or more. The gene calls are TRBV28 and TRBJ2-7; D is unresolved. The CDR3 spans 16 residues. Trimming pared 3 bases from V and 1 base from J, leaving 16 bases between. Germline V gene data show CDR1 as MDHEN and CDR2 as SYDVKM. CDR3 protein: CASSFLVQWGSYEQYF. In DNA form, the CDR3 reads TGTGCCAGCAGTTTTTTGGTGCAGTGGGGATCCTACGAGCAGTACTTC.

A few counts support this clonotype. This rearrangement joins TRBV28 to TRBJ1-5, with a possible D match to TRBD1 (5 bases). The CDR3 is 15 residues long. The V gene's germline CDR1 is MDHEN and CDR2 SYDVKM. With 4 bases removed from V and 3 bases from J, the gap between germline ends came to 13 bases. The CDR3 nucleotides are TGTGCCAGCAGTTGGGGGGGGGGAATCAATCAGCCCCAGCATTTT. Protein product: CASSWGGGINQPQHF.

In this sample, this clonotype turned up a few times. This chain uses TRBV29-1 with TRBJ2-3; 7 nucleotides agree with TRBD2. The V segment lost 7 bases and the J segment 3 bases; nucleotides outside the gene matches: 7. Germline-derived CDR1 and CDR2 are SQVTM and ANQGSEA. The CDR3 totals 13 residues. The CDR3 is CSGKRDRTDTQYF. The CDR3, as DNA: TGCAGCGGTAAGCGGGATAGAACAGATACGCAGTATTTT.

The V call is TRBV5-1, the J call TRBJ2-1; 11 nucleotides line up with TRBD1. Germline values: CDR1 SGHRS, CDR2 YFSETQ. J lost 7 bases, V lost 5 bases, and 11 bases had no gene match. The CDR3 extends over 16 amino acids. This chain's CDR3 is CASSLTGTGGGNEQFF. In nucleotides, the CDR3 is TGCGCCAGCAGTTTGACCGGGACAGGGGGAGGGAATGAGCAGTTCTTC.

This sequence joins TRBV28 and TRBJ1-5, with TRBD1 as a possible D gene (5 bases). This CDR3 is 17 amino acids long. Per germline, CDR1 MDHEN and CDR2 SYDVKM. Trimming took 6 bases from V and 0 from J, leaving 18 bases between them. CDR3 sequence reads: CASRTQWDALSNQPQHF. The CDR3 coding sequence is TGTGCCAGCAGAACCCAATGGGACGCCCTTAGCAATCAGCCCCAGCATTTT.

The rearrangement uses TRBV20-1 and TRBJ2-1; TRBD2 aligns across 15 bases. With 2 bases clipped from V and 7 bases from J, the junction kept 9 bases outside the gene matches. The CDR3 totals 17 residues. CDR1 DFQATT and CDR2 SNEGSKA come from the germline V gene (reference sequence). The CDR3 is CSARTGLAGGPGNEQFF. In nucleotides, the CDR3 is TGCAGTGCTAGAACCGGACTAGCGGGAGGGCCGGGGAATGAGCAGTTCTTC.

The count of this clonotype is one. V usage is TRBV20-1 and J usage is TRBJ1-1; tentative D call: TRBD1 (6 bases). Germline CDR1 reads DFQATT; CDR2 reads SNEGSKA (reference sequence). This CDR3 has 14 amino acids. Deletions cut 5 bases from V and 3 bases from J, with 16 bases between. CDR3 residues: CSALARGVDTEAFF. The CDR3, as DNA: TGCAGTGCTCTCGCGAGGGGGGTGGACACTGAAGCTTTCTTT.

The DNA for the CDR3 is TGTGCCAGCAGCCTCTGGGACAAATACGAGCAGTACTTC. It codes for CASSLWDKYEQYF. The V and J genes are TRBV7-2 and TRBJ2-7; D perhaps matches TRBD1 (6 bases). Trimming pared 5 bases from V and 4 bases from J, leaving 12 bases between. Germline loops: CDR1 SGHTA, CDR2 FQGNSA. The CDR3 loop spans 13 amino acids. The variable domain in full, completed from reference TRBV7-2 and TRBJ2-7, reads GAGVSQSPSNKVTEKGKDVELRCDPISGHTALYWYRQSLGQGLEFLIYFQGNSAPDKSGLPSDRFSAERTGGSVSTLTIQRTQQEDSAVYLCASSLWDKYEQYFGPGTRLTVT.

In DNA form, the CDR3 reads TGTGCCAGCAACCCTGGACAGGGGGCTTTGAACACCGGGGAGCTGTTTTTT. Protein: CASNPGQGALNTGELFF. This chain connects TRBV2 to TRBJ2-2, with 11 bases fitting TRBD1. This CDR3 contains 17 residues. Germline CDR1 is SNHLY and CDR2 is FYNNEI. With V trimmed by 7 bases and J by 1 base, 8 bases remained unmatched.

This clonotype has at least ten counts. The chain carries TRBV11-3 and TRBJ2-5; D gene uncertain. The CDR3 is 12 residues long. Trimming stripped 3 bases from V and 4 bases from J, with 6 bases between. Germline CDR1 reads SGHNT; CDR2 reads YENEEA. This CDR3 reads CASSLVVETQYF. The CDR3 bases are TGTGCCAGCAGCTTGGTAGTAGAGACCCAGTACTTC.

This clonotype was recorded many times. This chain uses TRBV5-1 with TRBJ2-2, with unresolved D. This CDR3 contains 13 residues. V dropped 0 bases and J dropped 6 bases, with 6 bases sitting between them. Germline loops: CDR1 SGHRS, CDR2 YFSETQ. CDR3 coding DNA: TGCGCCAGCAGCTTGGACGTCTCCGGGGAGCTGTTTTTT. As protein: CASSLDVSGELFF.